One and the same sample provided the 20 T cell receptor beta chains below, sequenced in a study of tumor and adjacent non-tumor tissue in lung cancer. TCRbeta libraries were built with three rounds of nested PCR, modified from ARM-PCR. One entry per CDR3 protein, called by TCRdb with MiXCR from the multiplex PCR reads. The repertoire includes around 71,000 distinct CDR3 sequences, over 60% of them detected once, and around 9.5% sits in the top ten. RNA was extracted from bulk tissue without any cell sorting. What was sequenced was lung tumor tissue. The receptors here all came from a woman between 40 and 50 years old with non-small cell lung cancer.

This clonotype was picked up one time. An end of the junction does not agree with germline; a read error may underlie this. The gene calls are TRBV5-4 and TRBJ1-2, with D hard to call. This CDR3 is built from 14 residues. CDR1 is SGHNT and CDR2 is YYREEE in the germline V gene (reference sequence). The CDR3 DNA reads TGTGTCAGCAGCCCGGGCCGAATAGGCTATGGCTACACCTTC. Translated, it gives CVSSPGRIGYGYTF.

This clonotype has just a few counts. An end of the junction does not agree with germline; a read error may underlie this. V usage is TRBV30 and J usage is TRBJ1-5, with D unresolved. The CDR3 contains 14 residues. Per germline, CDR1 GTSNPN and CDR2 SVGIG (reference sequence). CDR3 protein: CAWRSQIANQPQHF. The DNA of the CDR3 is TGTGCCTGGAGGTCACAGATTGCCAATCAGCCTCAGCATTTT.

V and J are TRBV4-2 and TRBJ2-5; D uncertain. The germline V gene encodes CDR1 LGHNA and CDR2 YNFKEQ. The CDR3 runs to 14 residues. V was cut by 0 bases and J by 7 bases, with 12 bases left in between. The CDR3 DNA reads as TGTGCCAGCAGCCAAGAAGGTATAATCCCGACCCAGTACTTC. Translating it yields CASSQEGIIPTQYF.

Concerning this clonotype itself: A read error may account for a junction end that differs from germline. This rearrangement joins TRBV5-1 to TRBJ2-3, with D perhaps matching TRBD1 (5 bases). Per germline, CDR1 SGHRS and CDR2 YFSETQ. This CDR3 has 15 residues. CDR3 protein: CASSPRPDSLDTLYF. DNA for the CDR3: TGCGCCAGCAGCCCTAGACCCGACAGCTTGGACACGCTGTATTTT.

Regarding this clonotype: Compared with germline, one end of the junction differs, possibly owing to a read error. This chain uses TRBV12-3 or TRBV12-4 with TRBJ2-3; 12 bases are shared with TRBD2. The CDR3 has 16 amino acids. The CDR3 sequence: CASSARLAGVTDTQYF. CDR3 nucleotides: TGTGCCAGCAGTGCCCGACTAGCGGGGGTCACAGATACACAGTATTTT.

This chain uses TRBV28 with TRBJ2-7, with D hard to call. Between the trimmed V and J ends, which lost 6 bases and 8 bases, there was a span of 17 bases. The germline gives CDR1 MDHEN, CDR2 SYDVKM. The CDR3 has 13 amino acids. The CDR3 DNA follows: TGTGCCAGCAGCATCGGACGGAAAGACAAGCAGTACTTC. It is translated as CASSIGRKDKQYF.

In this sample, this clonotype turned up a few times. Possible read error: a much larger clone is one base away. The V call is TRBV4-1, the J call TRBJ1-2, with TRBD1 matching 8 bases. The CDR3 totals 19 residues. Germline V gives CDR1 MGHRA, CDR2 YSYEKL. CDR3 region: CSSSQGGRIGPGGVYGYTF. CDR3 sequence (DNA): TGCTCCAGCAGCCAAGGGGGAAGAATAGGCCCAGGGGGCGTCTATGGCTACACCTTC.

For this clonotype: One end of the junction fails to match germline, which may point to a read error. The chain combines TRBV12-3 or TRBV12-4 with TRBJ2-7; TRBD2 matches 8 bases. The CDR3 consists of 15 residues. CDR3 in DNA: TGTACCAGCAGTTTAGATCGGGGGGGCCGCGGCGGGCAGTACTTC. Its translation: CTSSLDRGGRGGQYF.

The V gene is TRBV29-1, the J gene TRBJ2-3; unclear D gene. Trimming left V 3 bases short and J 7 bases short, with 11 bases between. CDR1 is SQVTM and CDR2 is ANQGSEA in the germline V gene. The CDR3 has 12 amino acids. For the CDR3, the DNA is TGCAGCGTTGAGCTGGCTAGTAATACGCAGTATTTT. Translated, it gives CSVELASNTQYF.

The chain joins TRBV12-3 or TRBV12-4 to TRBJ1-1, with TRBD1 matching 7 bases. Trimming at V came to 9 bases and at J to 8 bases, leaving 12 bases not matched to a gene. The CDR3 is 13 amino acids. CDR3 region: CASTPIRDREAFF. CDR3 DNA sequence: TGTGCCAGTACTCCAATTCGGGACAGAGAAGCTTTCTTT.

To note about this clonotype: One end of the junction varies from germline; a read error may be responsible. This chain connects TRBV5-8 to TRBJ1-5; 7 bases align to TRBD1. CDR1 is SGHTS and CDR2 is YDEGEE in the germline V gene. This CDR3 is built from 17 residues. CDR3 residues: CTSNLDRTAYSNQPQHF. For the CDR3, the DNA is TGTACCAGCAACTTGGACAGGACCGCTTATAGCAATCAGCCCCAGCATTTT.

This clonotype ranks as medium-sized (0.01 to 0.1%). V and J are TRBV11-2 and TRBJ1-1; D is undetermined. CDR3 length: 14 residues. V was clipped by 2 bases and J by 5 bases, with 12 bases between them. The germline gives CDR1 SGHAT, CDR2 FQNNGV. CDR3 amino acids: CASSLNVHGTEAFF. The CDR3 DNA sequence: TGTGCCAGCAGCTTAAATGTTCACGGGACTGAAGCTTTCTTT.

The chain employs TRBV20-1 and TRBJ1-2; D perhaps matches TRBD1 (5 bases). The V gene's germline CDR1 is DFQATT and CDR2 SNEGSKA (reference sequence). The CDR3 runs 15 residues. V shed 8 bases and J shed 0 bases, with 19 bases lying between them. CDR3 sequence (DNA): TGCAGTATTAGAGATCGGCGGGGCCCTAACTATGGCTACACCTTC. Translating gives CSIRDRRGPNYGYTF.

As regards this clonotype: Since a much larger clone is just one base distant, this may be a read error. The V gene is TRBV5-4, the J gene TRBJ2-1, with TRBD2 matching over 7 bases. The V gene end was trimmed by 6 bases and the J gene end by 7 bases; junction bases not matched to a gene: 13. The CDR3 length is 15 residues. Germline V gives CDR1 SGHNT, CDR2 YYREEE (reference sequence). The CDR3 bases are TGTGCCAGCACCAAGGGCGGGAGTGCCTTAAATGAGCAGTTCTTC. Translation gives CASTKGGSALNEQFF.

As to this clonotype: An end of the junction does not agree with germline; a read error may underlie this. This chain links TRBV6-5 with TRBJ2-7; 9 bases are a match to TRBD1. The germline V gene has CDR1 MNHEY and CDR2 SVGAGI. This CDR3 spans 15 amino acids. This CDR3 reads CAISYIPGQGYEQYF. CDR3 in DNA: TGTGCCATCAGTTACATACCGGGACAGGGCTACGAGCAGTATTTC.

Regarding this clonotype: An end of the junction differs from the germline gene, which may be a read error. This rearrangement joins TRBV10-2 to TRBJ2-5, with D possibly matching TRBD2 (7 bases). This CDR3 contains 15 residues. CDR1 WSHSY and CDR2 SAAADI come from the germline V gene. In DNA form, the CDR3 reads TGCGCCAGCAGAGGACTAGTAGGGACACAAGAGACACAGTACTTC. Translated, it gives CASRGLVGTQETQYF.

This clonotype was seen once. Germline and junction disagree at one end, which may indicate a read error. The V gene is TRBV6-5, the J gene TRBJ1-1; tentative D call: TRBD1 (5 bases). CDR3 length: 14 residues. Germline assignment: CDR1 MNHEY and CDR2 SVGAGI. In DNA, the CDR3 is TGTGTCAGCAGCAGCCTGGGACTGGACATCGAAGCTTTCTTT. Translation gives CVSSSLGLDIEAFF.

About this clonotype: This is likely a read error, given that the CDR3 carries no conserved phenylalanine or tryptophan at its end. Because the CDR3's place on the DNA is in doubt, the DNA is left out and the CDR3 is given as listed by TCRdb. This sequence joins TRBV11-3 and TRBJ2-2; the DNA was not used to check the table's D call, TRBD1. Germline CDR1 and CDR2: SGHNT and YENEEA. Counting both end residues, the CDR3 totals 15 amino acids. The CDR3 is CASETGQPNIGELLI.

J is TRBJ2-7 and V is TRBV18, with 9 nucleotides matching TRBD1. Germline V gene sequence: CDR1 KGHSH, CDR2 LQKENI. Trimming took 6 bases from V and 2 from J; bases not matched to a gene: 5. The CDR3 contains 14 residues. The CDR3 sequence: CASSSGTGPYEQYF. CDR3 DNA sequence: TGTGCCAGCTCGTCCGGGACAGGGCCCTACGAGCAGTACTTC.

V gene TRBV7-9 combines with J gene TRBJ1-4, with D unresolved. With 2 bases removed from V and 0 bases from J, the gap between germline ends came to 4 bases. CDR1 is SEHNR and CDR2 is FQNEAQ in the germline V gene (reference sequence). The CDR3 is 14 residues long. The CDR3 loop reads CASSLHSTNEKLFF. Written as DNA, the CDR3 is TGTGCCAGCAGCTTACATTCAACTAATGAAAAACTGTTTTTT.